A single sample is the source of the 21 T cell receptor beta chains below, sequenced in a study of CD8+ T cells in alopecia areata. Extracted RNA was reverse transcribed into cDNA, the sequencing template. Sequenced by immunoSEQ multiplex PCR; TCRdb stores in-frame clones only, minus some. The sample holds fewer than 200,000 clones, around 50% seen once. Treatment given: oral pan-JAK inhibitor, 5-10 mg twice daily. The specimen comprised CD8+ T cells sorted from blood, sampled at week 24, from a patient treated with tofacitinib. Receptors originate from a human donor with alopecia areata.

This chain links TRBV30 with TRBJ2-5; D remains unclear. V gave up 0 bases and J gave up 4 bases, with 12 bases separating them. Germline loops: CDR1 GTSNPN, CDR2 SVGIG (reference sequence). The CDR3 length is 14 residues. Here the CDR3 DNA reads TGTGCCTGGAGTGTAGCTTCGTGGCGAGAGACCCAGTACTTC. Its protein product is CAWSVASWRETQYF.

V gene TRBV5-1 combines with J gene TRBJ2-7, with no clear D. Germline loops: CDR1 SGHRS, CDR2 YFSETQ. With 2 bases removed from V and 2 bases from J, the gap between germline ends came to 11 bases. The CDR3 is 14 residues long. The CDR3 spells CASSFHGPAYEQYF. The CDR3 DNA reads as TGCGCCAGCAGCTTCCACGGGCCCGCCTACGAGCAGTACTTC. Using reference TRBV5-1 and TRBJ2-7 for the parts outside the CDR3, the full variable domain is KAGVTQTPRYLIKTRGQQVTLSCSPISGHRSVSWYQQTPGQGLQFLFEYFSETQRNKGNFPGRFSGRQFSNSRSEMNVSTLELGDSALYLCASSFHGPAYEQYFGPGTRLTVT.

The chain joins TRBV30 to TRBJ2-5, with TRBD2 as a possible D gene (5 bases). V was trimmed by 4 bases and J by 5 bases, leaving 11 bases between them. The germline CDR1 and CDR2 sequences are GTSNPN and SVGIG (reference sequence). The CDR3 is 12 residues long. The CDR3 sequence: CAWIVPGETQYF. The CDR3 DNA reads TGTGCCTGGATTGTTCCGGGGGAGACCCAGTACTTC.

The V gene is TRBV5-6, the J gene TRBJ1-5, with TRBD1 as a possible D gene (5 bases). Between the trimmed V and J ends, which lost 2 bases and 4 bases, there was a span of 10 bases. Germline assignment: CDR1 SGHDT and CDR2 YYEEEE. This CDR3 has 14 amino acids. The CDR3 spells CASSFGTQNQPQHF. In DNA, the CDR3 is TGTGCCAGCAGCTTCGGGACCCAAAATCAGCCCCAGCATTTT.

The V call is TRBV30, the J call TRBJ1-3; D not resolved. V was shortened by 0 bases and J by 4 bases, with 7 bases between the two germline ends. Germline V lookup: CDR1 GTSNPN, CDR2 SVGIG (reference sequence). The CDR3 contains 13 residues. The CDR3 loop is CAWSVGVGNTIYF. CDR3 bases: TGTGCCTGGAGTGTAGGAGTCGGAAACACCATATATTTT. The whole variable domain, filled in from reference TRBV30 and TRBJ1-3, reads SQTIHQWPATLVQPVGSPLSLECTVEGTSNPNLYWYRQAAGRGLQLLFYSVGIGQISSEVPQNLSASRPQDRQFILSSKKLLLSDSGFYLCAWSVGVGNTIYFGEGSWLTVV.

The chain employs TRBV9 and TRBJ1-1, with TRBD1 as a possible D gene (6 bases). The germline CDR1 and CDR2 sequences are SGDLS and YYNGEE. Trimming left V 0 bases short and J 4 bases short, with 10 bases between. The CDR3 contains 14 residues. The CDR3 protein is CASSVGGGGTEAFF. The CDR3 nucleotides are TGTGCCAGCAGCGTAGGAGGGGGAGGCACTGAAGCTTTCTTT.

The rearrangement joins TRBV9 to TRBJ1-5; D is undetermined. Per germline, CDR1 SGDLS and CDR2 YYNGEE. The germline V and J ends were trimmed by 0 bases and 0 bases, with 13 bases remaining between them. The CDR3 is made up of 17 amino acids. The CDR3 region has the DNA TGTGCCAGCAGCGTAGGCTCTAACACAAATAGCAATCAGCCCCAGCATTTT. As protein: CASSVGSNTNSNQPQHF.

There are a few counts of this clone. This sequence is one base from a far larger clone and is likely a read error. The rearrangement joins TRBV4-2 to TRBJ2-6; D call uncertain. Germline V gene data show CDR1 as LGHNA and CDR2 as YNFKEQ. The CDR3 is 13 residues long. V shed 4 bases and J shed 5 bases, with 6 bases lying between them. This CDR3 reads CASSPSRANVLTF. Here the CDR3 DNA reads TGTGCCAGCAGCCCCTCGCGGGCCAACGTCCTGACTTTC.

The chain employs TRBV6-6 and TRBJ2-2, with 7 nucleotides matching TRBD2. Germline CDR1 MNHNY, CDR2 SVGAGI (reference sequence). The CDR3 length is 16 residues. After removal of 4 bases from V and 9 bases from J, the junction contained 14 bases not matched to a gene. DNA for the CDR3: TGTGCCAGCAGTTCCTCGGGGGAGGGGAATAATCGGGAGCTGTTTTTT. Protein sequence: CASSSSGEGNNRELFF.

This clone was counted many times. V gene TRBV5-6 combines with J gene TRBJ1-1; D unresolved. Germline values: CDR1 SGHDT, CDR2 YYEEEE. Trimming cost V 4 bases and J 1 base, with 11 bases left between them. This CDR3 has 14 residues. The CDR3, as DNA: TGTGCCAGCAGCCATAGGCCCCAGAACACTGAAGCTTTCTTT. Its protein is CASSHRPQNTEAFF. The full variable domain, its missing parts supplied by reference TRBV5-6 and TRBJ1-1, is DAGVTQSPTHLIKTRGQQVTLRCSPKSGHDTVSWYQQALGQGPQFIFQYYEEEERQRGNFPDRFSGHQFPNYSSELNVNALLLGDSALYLCASSHRPQNTEAFFGQGTRLTVV.

The V gene is TRBV4-1, the J gene TRBJ2-2; D is uncertain. The CDR3 is 13 residues long. V was pared by 6 bases and J by 3 bases, with 8 bases between. CDR1 and CDR2 (germline): MGHRA, YSYEKL. CDR3 amino acids: CASRSFHTGELFF. DNA of the CDR3: TGCGCCAGCAGGAGTTTTCACACCGGGGAGCTGTTTTTT.

The chain uses TRBV5-6 and TRBJ1-2; D call uncertain. The length of the CDR3 is 15 residues. Trimming stripped 4 bases from V and 4 bases from J, with 17 bases between. The germline CDR1 and CDR2 sequences are SGHDT and YYEEEE. Written as DNA, the CDR3 is TGTGCCAGCAGCCCTGACACAGATTCTCCCTATGGCTACACCTTC. It encodes CASSPDTDSPYGYTF.

CDR3 DNA: TGCGCCAGCAGCCCTGGACAGGGTAGCAATCAGCCCCAGCATTTT. It is translated as CASSPGQGSNQPQHF. The chain employs TRBV4-1 and TRBJ1-5, with TRBD1 identical over 8 bases. The V and J ends lost 4 bases and 0 bases, in that order; junction bases with no gene match: 2. This CDR3 is 15 amino acids long. Germline CDR1 reads MGHRA; CDR2 reads YSYEKL.

This clone was detected only a few times. The V gene is TRBV23-1, the J gene TRBJ1-6; D ambiguous. TRBV23-1 has ORF status, its function being uncertain. The CDR3 contains 10 residues. Trimming took 4 bases from V and 14 from J, leaving 6 bases between them. The chain's CDR3 is CASSRSTLHF. DNA of the CDR3: TGCGCCAGCAGTCGGTCGACCCTCCACTTT.

This chain uses TRBV7-9 with TRBJ2-2; D is unresolved. Deletions cut 7 bases from V and 0 bases from J, with 3 bases between. Germline V gives CDR1 SEHNR, CDR2 FQNEAQ (reference sequence). The length of the CDR3 is 12 residues. The CDR3 region has the DNA TGTGCCAGCAACTCGAACACCGGGGAGCTGTTTTTT. Protein product: CASNSNTGELFF.

The J gene is TRBJ2-7, the V gene TRBV27; 7 nucleotides match TRBD1. V shed 5 bases, J shed 5 bases, and the junction held 6 bases outside the gene matches. Per germline, CDR1 MNHEY and CDR2 SMNVEV (reference sequence). The CDR3 runs 13 residues. The CDR3 region has the DNA TGTGCCAGCAGTGGACACAGGGGCCACGAGCAGTACTTC. Translation: CASSGHRGHEQYF.

This clone was seen once. The chain has TRBV5-1 and TRBJ2-7; the D gene could be TRBD1 or TRBD2 (5 bases each). This CDR3 is built from 16 residues. Germline V gives CDR1 SGHRS, CDR2 YFSETQ. Trimming removed 0 bases from V and 3 bases from J, with 16 bases in between. This CDR3 reads CASSLAIGTADYEQYF. The CDR3 bases are TGCGCCAGCAGCTTGGCCATCGGGACGGCTGACTACGAGCAGTACTTC.

V and J are TRBV7-9 and TRBJ2-3; TRBD2 agrees at 8 bases. V was clipped by 7 bases and J by 0 bases; unmatched bases: 3. The CDR3 has 14 amino acids. Germline V gene sequence: CDR1 SEHNR, CDR2 FQNEAQ (reference sequence). The DNA for the CDR3 is TGTGCCAGCATTGCGGGGGGAAGCACAGATACGCAGTATTTT. Protein: CASIAGGSTDTQYF.

This rearrangement joins TRBV29-1 to TRBJ1-2; D is possibly TRBD1 (5 bases). The V gene lost 3 bases and the J gene lost 6 bases, with 29 bases spanning the gap. The CDR3 is made up of 18 amino acids. The V gene's germline CDR1 is SQVTM and CDR2 ANQGSEA. CDR3 sequence (DNA): TGCAGCGTTGAGGGAGGGACTAGGATCCAACCTCGTTCTAATGGCTACACCTTC. As protein: CSVEGGTRIQPRSNGYTF. Full variable domain (remainder filled in from reference TRBV29-1 and TRBJ1-2): SAVISQKPSRDICQRGTSLTIQCQVDSQVTMMFWYRQQPGQSLTLIATANQGSEATYESGFVIDKFPISRPNLTFSTLTVSNMSPEDSSIYLCSVEGGTRIQPRSNGYTFGSGTRLTVV.

This clone was observed a handful of times. The V and J genes are TRBV7-8 and TRBJ2-5, with D maybe TRBD2 (6 bases). Germline lookup yields CDR1 SGHVS and CDR2 FQNEAQ. Trimming shortened V by 1 base and J by 2 bases, and 11 bases separated the two germline ends. The CDR3 sequence is 15 residues long. CDR3 region: CASSLGSGRQETQYF. CDR3 sequence (DNA): TGTGCCAGCAGCTTAGGTAGCGGAAGACAAGAGACCCAGTACTTC. Filled out from reference TRBV7-8 and TRBJ2-5, the complete variable domain reads GAGVSQSPRYKVAKRGQDVALRCDPISGHVSLFWYQQALGQGPEFLTYFQNEAQLDKSGLPSDRFFAERPEGSVSTLKIQRTQQEDSAVYLCASSLGSGRQETQYFGPGTRLLVL.

This clone was counted a few times. Here the CDR3 reads CASSPRGLLTEAFF. The DNA of the CDR3 is TGTGCCAGCAGCCCGAGGGGGCTCCTCACTGAAGCTTTCTTT. V gene TRBV7-9 combines with J gene TRBJ1-1; 7 nucleotides line up with TRBD1. Trimming cost V 5 bases and J 4 bases; bases outside gene matches: 7. This CDR3 comprises 14 residues. CDR1 is SEHNR and CDR2 is FQNEAQ in the germline V gene (reference sequence). The variable domain in full, completed from reference TRBV7-9 and TRBJ1-1, reads DTGVSQNPRHKITKRGQNVTFRCDPISEHNRLYWYRQTLGQGPEFLTYFQNEAQLEKSRLLSDRFSAERPKGSFSTLEIQRTEQGDSAMYLCASSPRGLLTEAFFGQGTRLTVV.